The 12 T cell receptor beta chains listed next were all sequenced from one sample in a study of T cells after yellow fever vaccination. Using its own MiXCR run on the 5' RACE reads, TCRdb lists one record per CDR3 protein. This sample carries approximately 510,000 distinct CDR3 sequences, 21% of them seen once, and the ten largest clones take roughly a sixth. The sample here was PBMCs, taken less than 25 days after the first yellow fever vaccination. Receptors originate from a man younger than 35 who received the YFV17D yellow fever vaccine.

In its sample, this clonotype was seen a few times. The J gene is TRBJ2-1, the V gene TRBV4-1; tentatively, D is TRBD1 or TRBD2 (6 bases each). Germline V lookup: CDR1 MGHRA, CDR2 YSYEKL. This CDR3 spans 16 amino acids. V was shortened by 0 bases and J by 4 bases, with 13 bases between the two germline ends. The DNA for the CDR3 is TGCGCCAGCAGCCAAGACGGAGGGGGGAGATACAATGAGCAGTTCTTC. It encodes CASSQDGGGRYNEQFF.

This chain links TRBV5-1 with TRBJ2-2; D is possibly TRBD1 or TRBD2 (5 bases each). The V end was cut by 4 bases, the J end by 0 bases, with 16 bases between. The V gene's germline CDR1 is SGHRS and CDR2 YFSETQ. CDR3 length: 17 amino acids. The CDR3 protein is CASSRVRGVSNTGELFF. CDR3 in DNA: TGCGCCAGCAGCCGGGTGCGAGGGGTGTCGAACACCGGGGAGCTGTTTTTT.

This clonotype occurred a few times. The V gene is TRBV3-1, the J gene TRBJ2-3; D is unresolved. Trimming stripped 1 base from V and 4 bases from J, with 9 bases between. CDR1 and CDR2 from the germline V gene are LGHDT and YNNKEL (reference sequence). This CDR3 has 14 residues. CDR3 sequence reads: CASSQGVQADTQYF. In nucleotides, the CDR3 is TGTGCCAGCAGCCAAGGGGTTCAAGCAGATACGCAGTATTTT.

V gene TRBV12-3 or TRBV12-4 combines with J gene TRBJ2-3; weak D call: TRBD2 (6 bases). The CDR3 is 17 amino acids. Trimming took off 5 bases at V and 1 base at J, with 19 bases between the two ends. The CDR3 DNA reads TGTGCCAGCAGTCTTCTTATCACTAGCCGTCGCACAGATACGCAGTATTTT. Encoded protein: CASSLLITSRRTDTQYF.

This clonotype was detected many times. The V call is TRBV28, the J call TRBJ2-6; D uncertain. This CDR3 is built from 15 residues. The V gene lost 4 bases and the J gene lost 0 bases, with 7 bases spanning the gap. Germline V gene data show CDR1 as MDHEN and CDR2 as SYDVKM. CDR3 in DNA: TGTGCCAGCAGTTCCTCGGGCTCTGGGGCCAACGTCCTGACTTTC. It specifies CASSSSGSGANVLTF. Supplemented by reference TRBV28 and TRBJ2-6, the full variable domain reads DVKVTQSSRYLVKRTGEKVFLECVQDMDHENMFWYRQDPGLGLRLIYFSYDVKMKEKGDIPEGYSVSREKKERFSLILESASTNQTSMYLCASSSSGSGANVLTFGAGSRLTVL.

This clonotype was observed a handful of times. This chain joins TRBV5-1 and TRBJ2-2; maybe TRBD1 (5 bases). The CDR3 covers 13 residues. Germline V lookup: CDR1 SGHRS, CDR2 YFSETQ. V was shortened by 4 bases and J by 4 bases, with 8 bases between the two germline ends. DNA for the CDR3: TGCGCCAGCAGCAACAGGAGCACCGGGGAGCTGTTTTTT. As protein: CASSNRSTGELFF. Looking up the rest from reference TRBV5-1 and TRBJ2-2 gives the full variable domain: KAGVTQTPRYLIKTRGQQVTLSCSPISGHRSVSWYQQTPGQGLQFLFEYFSETQRNKGNFPGRFSGRQFSNSRSEMNVSTLELGDSALYLCASSNRSTGELFFGEGSRLTVL.

This chain joins TRBV5-8 and TRBJ1-2; a weak D match, TRBD1 (5 bases). The CDR3 covers 13 residues. Germline V gives CDR1 SGHTS, CDR2 YDEGEE. Trimming removed 7 bases at V and 4 bases at J, with 14 bases between. The CDR3 protein is CASGPGPLYGYTF. The CDR3, as DNA: TGTGCCAGCGGCCCGGGGCCCCTCTATGGCTACACCTTC.

The chain employs TRBV20-1 and TRBJ1-6; TRBD1 aligns across 7 bases. Germline CDR1 DFQATT, CDR2 SNEGSKA (reference sequence). The V and J ends lost 0 bases and 3 bases, in that order; junction bases with no gene match: 5. The CDR3 loop spans 16 amino acids. The CDR3 DNA is TGCAGTGCTAGAGATCACAGGGGATACTATAATTCACCCCTCCACTTT. Encoded protein: CSARDHRGYYNSPLHF.

V usage is TRBV20-1 and J usage is TRBJ2-7, with 7 bases fitting TRBD1. Trimming removed 7 bases from V and 2 bases from J; junction bases left unmatched: 5. This CDR3 has 12 residues. CDR1 and CDR2 from the germline V gene are DFQATT and SNEGSKA (reference sequence). In nucleotides, the CDR3 is TGCAGTGTACAACAGGGGCCCTACGAGCAGTACTTC. Its translation: CSVQQGPYEQYF.

V usage is TRBV13 and J usage is TRBJ2-1; D gene unclear. The germline gives CDR1 PRHDT, CDR2 FYEKMQ (reference sequence). V dropped 5 bases and J dropped 10 bases, with 18 bases sitting between them. This CDR3 has 14 amino acids. CDR3 nucleotide sequence: TGTGCCAGCAGCCTAATGACTGGAACTGCAGAGCAGTTCTTC. It is translated as CASSLMTGTAEQFF.

This clonotype was counted a few times. The genes are TRBV7-2 and TRBJ2-3; D is unclear. Trimming left V 8 bases short and J 2 bases short, with 8 bases between. Germline V gene data show CDR1 as SGHTA and CDR2 as FQGNSA. This CDR3 region has 12 residues. The CDR3 nucleotides read TGTGCCAGCGGCAGGTTCACAGATACGCAGTATTTT. Encoded protein: CASGRFTDTQYF.

This CDR3 is CASSYQETYEQYV. CDR3 nucleotides: TGTGCCAGCAGTTACCAGGAAACCTACGAGCAGTACGTC. The gene calls are TRBV6-2 or TRBV6-3 and TRBJ2-7; unclear D gene. The CDR3 sequence is 13 residues long. In germline, CDR1 is MNHEY, CDR2 SVGEGT. V was pared by 2 bases and J by 2 bases, with 7 bases between.